These T cell receptor beta chains were read from a single sample in a study of type 1 and type 2 diabetes patients. TCRdb re-called the multiplex PCR reads through MiXCR, storing one row per CDR3 protein. This sample has about 290,000 distinct CDR3 sequences, with over 45% found just once. The specimen was peripheral blood mononuclear cells (PBMCs). These TCRs come from a man aged 18 to 29 with type 2 diabetes. CDR3s include the opening cysteine and the closing phenylalanine or tryptophan. D genes are given only for firm matches. The listing skips clone size in some rows; elsewhere it reads once, few, many or a size class.

J gene | D gene | V gene | clone size | CDR3 protein
TRBJ1-1 | NA | TRBV7-2 | NA | CASSLGGGRDTEAFF
TRBJ2-3 | TRBD2 | TRBV20-1 | NA | CSARAGLAGTTILDTQYF
TRBJ2-7 | TRBD2 | TRBV6-2/TRBV6-3 | NA | CASSFRGGAASYEQYF
TRBJ2-7 | NA | TRBV6-9 | few | CASSYRSIHEQYF
TRBJ2-3 | NA | TRBV7-8 | few | CASSLARTVTDTQYF
TRBJ2-5 | NA | TRBV6-6 | many | CASSYSTVKETQYF
TRBJ1-2 | NA | TRBV6-5 | NA | CASSDPTRDTNYGYTF
TRBJ2-7 | NA | TRBV28 | few | CASRRNGGVEQYF
TRBJ2-5 | TRBD2 | TRBV20-1 | once | CSAGASTSGGETQYF
TRBJ1-4 | TRBD1 | TRBV30 | NA | CAWAGTGPEKLFF
TRBJ1-2 | TRBD1 | TRBV20-1 | NA | CSARWDSYGYTF
TRBJ1-5 | NA | TRBV19 | NA | CASTDPNQPQHF
TRBJ2-7 | NA | TRBV28 | few | CASSDGLVIKGYEQYF
TRBJ1-2 | NA | TRBV4-1 | few | CASSQAGGRSDGYTF
TRBJ1-4 | TRBD1 | TRBV19 | NA | CASSTGTVLNEKLFF
TRBJ2-7 | TRBD2 | TRBV20-1 | NA | CGAELAPSTYEQYF
TRBJ1-2 | NA | TRBV13 | NA | CASSGGRDLYGYTF
TRBJ2-2 | TRBD2 | TRBV20-1 | NA | CSARASGRITGELFF
TRBJ2-1 | NA | TRBV25-1 | NA | CASSDDGGSYNEQFF
TRBJ1-1 | NA | TRBV20-1 | few | CSARVGSLNTEAFF
TRBJ1-4 | NA | TRBV2 | NA | CASTKEGLNEKLFF
TRBJ2-7 | NA | TRBV7-8 | NA | CASSLADLTYEQYF
TRBJ2-7 | NA | TRBV5-1 | few | CASSLGDGTYEQYF
TRBJ1-6 | NA | TRBV20-1 | NA | CSALQQYRNSPLHF
TRBJ1-5 | NA | TRBV25-1 | once | CASSEADGAYSNQPQHF
TRBJ1-2 | TRBD1 | TRBV19 | few | CASSATGGYGYTF
NA | TRBD2 | TRBV10-3 | NA | CAISEAKPGSGSMQTQYF
TRBJ2-7 | NA | TRBV20-1 | NA | CSARDITGSSYEQYF
TRBJ2-3 | NA | TRBV20-1 | NA | CSAKNRVHTDTQYF
TRBJ2-2 | TRBD2 | TRBV20-1 | NA | CSASLAGGNTGELFF
TRBJ2-4 | TRBD1 | TRBV5-1 | NA | CASSLSTGRSKNIQYF
TRBJ2-6 | NA | TRBV20-1 | NA | CSAGGTSGANVLTF
TRBJ2-3 | TRBD2 | TRBV6-6 | NA | CASREIPGGSADTQYF
NA | TRBD2 | TRBV12-3/TRBV12-4 | NA | CASSLPGLGSNEQFF
TRBJ2-4 | NA | TRBV10-1 | NA | CASSESIGGDKNIQYF
TRBJ1-1 | TRBD1 | TRBV29-1 | NA | CSVEADRGLVEAFF
TRBJ2-7 | TRBD1 | TRBV27 | few | CASSTRPGGYEQYF
TRBJ2-1 | NA | TRBV6-1 | NA | CASSPRATGWNEQFF
TRBJ1-3 | NA | TRBV30 | NA | CAWSVTGSSGNTIYF
TRBJ2-5 | NA | TRBV13 | NA | CASRKLSDGEETQYF
TRBJ2-2 | TRBD1 | TRBV9 | NA | CASSTRTGGNTGELFF
TRBJ1-1 | TRBD1 | TRBV19 | few | CASSMGQRNTEAFF
TRBJ1-5 | NA | TRBV2 | NA | CASSANSFNQPQHF
TRBJ1-2 | NA | TRBV20-1 | few | CSAKDITTNYGYTF
TRBJ1-6 | NA | TRBV7-3 | NA | CASSLEGDGSPLHF
TRBJ1-2 | NA | TRBV2 | many | CASSERAGGYTF
TRBJ1-1 | NA | TRBV7-3 | NA | CASSSGGHTEAFF
TRBJ1-2 | TRBD1 | TRBV29-1 | few | CSVAGGPNYGYTF
TRBJ1-6 | TRBD1 | TRBV2 | few | CASQKRGQEYNSPLHF
TRBJ2-5 | NA | TRBV29-1 | few | CSVEGWTEQETQYF
TRBJ2-2 | TRBD2 | TRBV9 | NA | CASGGNTGELFF
TRBJ2-5 | TRBD1 | TRBV10-3 | NA | CATSSGTGVETQYF
TRBJ2-3 | NA | TRBV7-2 | NA | CASSFDKGSTDTQYF
TRBJ1-2 | NA | TRBV5-4 | few | CASSATGRDGYTF
TRBJ1-5 | NA | TRBV28 | NA | CASSGLDQPQHF
TRBJ1-6 | TRBD1 | TRBV9 | NA | CASSDSGQGNSPLHF
TRBJ2-1 | TRBD1 | TRBV29-1 | NA | CSALGQGYNEQFF
TRBJ1-5 | NA | TRBV19 | NA | CASSPWGDNQPQHF
TRBJ2-2 | NA | TRBV30 | NA | CAWIGQSTNTGELFF
TRBJ2-7 | TRBD2 | TRBV12-3/TRBV12-4 | few | CASSLVGGIEQYF